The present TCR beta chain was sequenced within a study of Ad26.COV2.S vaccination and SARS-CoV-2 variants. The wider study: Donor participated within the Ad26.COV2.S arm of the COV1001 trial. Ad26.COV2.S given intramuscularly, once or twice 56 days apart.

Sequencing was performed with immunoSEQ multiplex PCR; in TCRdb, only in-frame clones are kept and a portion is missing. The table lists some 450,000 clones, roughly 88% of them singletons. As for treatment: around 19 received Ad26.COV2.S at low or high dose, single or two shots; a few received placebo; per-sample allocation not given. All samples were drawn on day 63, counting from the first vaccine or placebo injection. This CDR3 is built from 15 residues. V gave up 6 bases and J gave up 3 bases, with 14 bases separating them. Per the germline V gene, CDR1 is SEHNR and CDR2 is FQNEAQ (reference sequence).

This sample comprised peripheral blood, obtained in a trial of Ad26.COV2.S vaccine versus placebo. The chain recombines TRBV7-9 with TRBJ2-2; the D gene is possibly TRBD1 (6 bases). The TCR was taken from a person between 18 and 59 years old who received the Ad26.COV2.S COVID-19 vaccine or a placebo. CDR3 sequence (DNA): TGTGCCAGCAGTCCCGCAGGGGCTTACACCGGGGAGCTGTTTTTT. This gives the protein CASSPAGAYTGELFF.